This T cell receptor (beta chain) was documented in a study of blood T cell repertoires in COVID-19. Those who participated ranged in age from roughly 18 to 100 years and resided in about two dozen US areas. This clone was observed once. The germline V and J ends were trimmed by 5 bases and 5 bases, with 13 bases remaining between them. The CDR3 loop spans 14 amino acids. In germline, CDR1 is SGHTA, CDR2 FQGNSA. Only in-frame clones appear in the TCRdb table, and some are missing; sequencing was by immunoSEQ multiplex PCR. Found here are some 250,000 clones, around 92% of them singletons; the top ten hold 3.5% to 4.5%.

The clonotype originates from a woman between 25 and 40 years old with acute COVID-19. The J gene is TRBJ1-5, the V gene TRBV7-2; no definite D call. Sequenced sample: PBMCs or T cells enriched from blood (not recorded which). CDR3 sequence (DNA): TGTGCCAGCAGCACCGATCGGGGATATCAGCCCCAGCATTTT. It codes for CASSTDRGYQPQHF.